A selection of T cell receptor beta chains follows, all from one sample in a study of CD8 T cells in ankylosing spondylitis. TCRdb ran MiXCR on the 5' RACE reads and lists one entry per CDR3 protein. The data contain 200,000 or so distinct CDR3 sequences, around a sixth of them singletons. The sample taken for sequencing was blood, either unsorted or a sorted T cell fraction (not recorded which). These receptors originate from a male donor aged 10 to 30 with ankylosing spondylitis or in good health (not recorded which). CDR3s leave out the opening cysteine and the closing phenylalanine or tryptophan.

v_call	j_call	cdr3_aa
TRBV27	TRBJ1-5	ASSPRDRVFNQPQH
TRBV6-2/TRBV6-3	TRBJ2-7	ASSQNRGPRYEQY
TRBV29-1	TRBJ2-1	SATPSRGAEQF
TRBV10-3	TRBJ2-2	AIKAGESAGELF
TRBV11-2	TRBJ2-5	ASIKSEGLETQY
TRBV5-4	TRBJ2-5	ASSLSGNQETQY
TRBV20-1	TRBJ2-2	SAIKGEGTGELF
TRBV2	TRBJ2-1	ASSVRAEVSDPYNEQF
TRBV12-3/TRBV12-4	TRBJ1-4	ASRPRDGNEKLF
TRBV12-3/TRBV12-4	TRBJ1-2	ASRNRTANYGYT
TRBV18	TRBJ2-1	ASSPGAGSWDEQF
TRBV7-9	TRBJ2-3	ASSRGEAVSTDTQY
TRBV15	TRBJ2-5	ATSRPGSGGGETQY
TRBV11-2	TRBJ1-2	ASSLDPGSTYGYT